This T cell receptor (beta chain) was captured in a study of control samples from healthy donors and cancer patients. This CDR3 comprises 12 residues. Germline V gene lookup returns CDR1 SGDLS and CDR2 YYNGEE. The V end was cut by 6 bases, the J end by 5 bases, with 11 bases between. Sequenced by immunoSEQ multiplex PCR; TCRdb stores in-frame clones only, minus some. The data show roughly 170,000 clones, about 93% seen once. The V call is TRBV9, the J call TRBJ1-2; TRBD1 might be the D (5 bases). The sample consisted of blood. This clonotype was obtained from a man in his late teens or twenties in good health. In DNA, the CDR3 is TGTGCCAGCAAAGACAGAGAATATGGCTACACCTTC. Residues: CASKDREYGYTF.